This record covers a single T cell receptor beta chain. What it binds is unknown. A junction boundary mismatches the germline segment, possibly from a read error. The sample is drawn from a study of cytomegalovirus exposure and HLA in healthy donors. Broader study findings: Association of a missense DCLRE1C variant with TCR beta V- and J-gene trimming was reported in a later analysis. Cytomegalovirus-associated TCR beta chains were listed, numbering 150 to 200. Cytomegalovirus status, reportedly, was diagnosed with high specificity and sensitivity by the classifier.

Germline V CDR1 and CDR2: SSHAT, FNYEAQ (reference sequence). The CDR3 spans 14 residues. With 60 Vbeta and 13 Jbeta primers, the PCR was carried out. TCRdb keeps only in-frame clones here, not all; method: immunoSEQ multiplex PCR. The table lists about 72,000 clones, about 66% of them singletons. This sequence joins TRBV7-7 and TRBJ2-3; the D gene is possibly TRBD1 (5 bases). Sample: PBMCs. The receptor comes from a man between 35 and 55 years old in good health and CMV-seropositive. The CDR3 coding sequence is TGTGCTAGCAGCTTAGTTCAGGGAACAGATACGCAGTATTTT. This codes for CASSLVQGTDTQYF.